This T cell receptor (beta chain) was profiled in a study of PD-1 blockade in classical Hodgkin lymphoma (dated by TCRdb to about 2020). About the study as a whole: Nivolumab dosing was 3 mg/kg intravenously every 2 weeks, continuing until either disease progression or unacceptable toxicity. To define a peripheral blood immune signature of response to PD-1 blockade in classical Hodgkin lymphoma, the study combined TCR beta sequencing with CyTOF.

This specimen's time point label, interpreted: cycle 2 day 1 (C2D1) of nivolumab. Every trial patient had relapsed following autologous stem cell transplantation, and prior brentuximab vedotin exposure was what differed among cohorts A, B and C. The trial cohort was composed of under 70 patients with relapsed/refractory classical Hodgkin lymphoma, for whom complete response, partial response or progressive disease was recorded as best overall response. Trial patients were treated with single-agent nivolumab in the multi-cohort phase II CheckMate 205 trial. Best overall response was determined by an independent review committee according to the 2007 International Working Group response criteria. PBMCs from the trial were collected at three points: immediately before nivolumab initiation (C1D1), and during therapy at cycle 2 day 1 and cycle 4 day 1. Peripheral blood was collected in 8 mL Vacutainer Cell Preparation Tubes, from which PBMCs were isolated by centrifugation and then cryopreserved.

Genomic DNA was isolated using the Qiagen DNeasy kit from unsorted PBMCs as well as from negatively selected CD4+ and CD8+ fractions. Amplification of TCR beta CDR3 regions was done by immunoSEQ multiplex PCR with primers that anneal to V and J segments. A synthetic immune receptor repertoire was used to minimize amplification bias, and any residual bias was removed computationally once sequencing was done. In the authors' own workflow: Repertoire diversity was quantified as the Shannon entropy index using custom Python scripts. The unsorted, CD4+ and CD8+ repertoires were each analyzed separately, with the exception of combined analyses, where CD4+ and CD8+ sequences were merged in silico. Clonal expansion was defined as at least a 2-fold frequency increase after treatment relative to C1D1, with a pseudocount of 0.5 for undetected baseline clones. Clones with 0 or 1 copy at C1D1 were defined as singleton clones, while clones with 2 or more copies were defined as non-singleton clones. Clones expanded in unsorted samples were annotated as CD4+, CD8+ or unknown by matching protein sequences in sorted samples from the same patient. Wilcoxon tests on paired samples were used to test diversity changes from C1D1 to C4D1. In its TCRdb copy, this immuneACCESS table keeps in-frame sequences only and misses some clones. Where compared with another copy, unresolved V genes explain less than half of these, and the others have no known cause. V and J calls and clone size come straight from that table; D and trimming were deduced from the DNA. This sample is represented by around 70,000 clones; over 70% of them were singletons. Of the sample, approximately 9% is held by the ten largest clones.

Germline trimming amounts to 6 bases on V and 1 base on J, with 5 as the count of junction bases outside the gene matches. The CDR3 numbers 15 residues from cysteine through phenylalanine. Only CDR3 DNA remains: 45 bases, in frame from the first base. The germline V gene (reference sequence) provides CDR1 MNHNY and CDR2 SVGAGI. Of note for this clone: It lacks a known antigen. Base qualities are missing; no much larger clone stands one base away.

What the work shows at the level of the full study, not this receptor alone: The study was limited to a single clinical trial cohort, and causes of repertoire differences, possibly disease activity or prior therapy, remained undefined. Diversity was lower in patients who began nivolumab less than 1 year after ASCT, so these patients were left out of later analyses to avoid confounding by immune reconstitution. A significant rise by C4D1 was seen in CD4+ but not CD8+ TCR diversity (p=0.0027 vs p=0.16), with the rise being most apparent in complete responders (p=0.02). Baseline TCR diversity was reported as lower in newly diagnosed patients than in healthy donors, and lower still in relapsed/refractory patients. Baseline diversity similar to that of newly diagnosed patients was observed in trial patients achieving complete response, whereas significantly lower diversity was observed in partial responders and progressors.

The sample in question was peripheral blood mononuclear cells (PBMCs), obtained before the second cycle of nivolumab. The sequence joins TRBV6-6 to TRBJ2-3; TRBD2 matches 9 bases in the middle. The TCR comes from a human donor with classical Hodgkin lymphoma. The CDR3 in this case is CASRSSGMGTDTQYF. The sequenced DNA is TGTGCCAGCAGGTCTAGCGGGATGGGCACAGATACGCAGTATTTT.